This TCR beta chain was profiled in a study of blood T cells in healthy people across ages. Study-wide findings and caveats: Age advanced and TCR beta diversity per million T cells fell, roughly linearly. Not knowing donor CMV status may have confounded expanded clonotype changes. Percentage of naive T cells showed a strong correlation with TCR beta diversity. A conclusive naive versus antigen-experienced comparison was prevented by the unsorted PBMCs.

Primers used in a second PCR of about 7 to 12 cycles were a sample-barcoded 5' primer and a J-beta primer mix. MiXCR was run by TCRdb on the 5' RACE reads, yielding one entry per CDR3 protein. The table has around 2 million distinct CDR3 sequences, approximately 39% seen once; the top ten hold roughly 23%. On this clonotype itself: Its antigen is not known.

The TCR originated in a human donor in good health. Sequenced sample: blood.

The CDR3 sequence: CASSLSGVTDGYTF. The CDR3 coding sequence is TGTGCCAGCAGTTTATCAGGGGTAACGGACGGCTACACCTTC. This chain connects TRBV12-3 or TRBV12-4 to TRBJ1-2; D may be TRBD1 (6 bases). Trimming pared 2 bases from V and 8 bases from J, leaving 15 bases between. The CDR3 runs to 14 residues.